This TCR beta chain was sequenced for a study of technical replicates of blood from four donors. Sequencing used immunoSEQ multiplex PCR; TCRdb keeps in-frame clones, though not all of them. Among roughly 83,000 clones, around nine tenths were seen once, and the ten largest hold around 0.25%. The ends were cut back, 4 bases at V and 0 bases at J, with 22 bases in the middle. CDR1 MNHEY and CDR2 SMNVEV come from the germline V gene (reference sequence). This CDR3 has 19 residues. This clone was counted a single time. This receptor was obtained from a human donor in good health. The chain is built from TRBV27 and TRBJ2-1, with a weak D call TRBD2 (5 bases). The sequenced material came from T cells isolated from PBMCs. CDR3 loop: CASSYGIPLSESSYNEQFF. CDR3 sequence (DNA): TGTGCCAGCAGTTACGGCATCCCCCTTAGCGAAAGCTCCTACAATGAGCAGTTCTTC.